This T cell receptor (beta chain) stems from a study of cytomegalovirus exposure and HLA in healthy donors. Primers included in the PCR were 60 Vbeta and 13 Jbeta primers. Original processing notes: A later analysis tallied approximately 87 million unique TCR beta chains, 9 million to 12 million of them shared. The data were produced by immunoSEQ multiplex PCR, yet TCRdb's version contains in-frame clones alone and is incomplete. V, J and clone size were drawn from that table, and D and trimming were deduced from the DNA. The sample shows about 140,000 clones, roughly 77% of them seen only once. From germline, CDR1 is SGHRS and CDR2 YFSETQ. The V and J ends lost 4 bases and 9 bases respectively, with 14 bases between them. This CDR3 comprises 14 residues. General study findings and limits: Rare TCR sequences dominated, though some public TCRs recurred in many donors. The authors later linked a missense DCLRE1C variant to TCR beta V- and J-gene trimming.

Turning to this clone: The antigen is not known.

The clonotype originates from a woman in her twenties or thirties in good health and CMV-seronegative. Input material: PBMCs. The chain combines TRBV5-1 with TRBJ1-6, with D possibly TRBD1 on 5 matching bases. The CDR3 DNA reads as TGCGCCAGCAGCAGGGAGGGGACTGGTTCACCCCTCCACTTT. Translating it yields CASSREGTGSPLHF.